These 3 T cell receptor beta chains share one sample of origin, sequenced in a study of blood T cell repertoires in COVID-19. Generated by immunoSEQ multiplex PCR, the TCRdb table keeps only in-frame clones and is missing some. Of approximately 330,000 clones listed, approximately 90% were seen once; the top ten hold around 9.9%. The sample consisted of peripheral blood. Receptor source: a man aged 25 to 40 with COVID-19, enrolled during active disease.

The CDR3 spells CASSGQAFNSPLHF. The CDR3 coding sequence is TGTGCCAGCAGTGGACAGGCCTTTAATTCACCCCTCCACTTT. The chain links TRBV2 to TRBJ1-6, with D tentatively TRBD1 (6 bases). V dropped 4 bases and J dropped 6 bases, with 10 bases sitting between them. The CDR3 has 14 residues. CDR1 is SNHLY and CDR2 is FYNNEI in the germline V gene.

This chain links TRBV7-2 with TRBJ1-2; 7 nucleotides line up with TRBD1. CDR1 is SGHTA and CDR2 is FQGNSA in the germline V gene. J lost 4 bases, V lost 1 base, and 9 bases had no gene match. This CDR3 spans 16 amino acids. CDR3 nucleotide sequence: TGTGCCAGCAGCTTAGATTGGGACAGCTTCTTCTATGGCTACACCTTC. This sequence encodes CASSLDWDSFFYGYTF. The full variable domain, with the rest looked up from reference TRBV7-2 and TRBJ1-2, is GAGVSQSPSNKVTEKGKDVELRCDPISGHTALYWYRQSLGQGLEFLIYFQGNSAPDKSGLPSDRFSAERTGGSVSTLTIQRTQQEDSAVYLCASSLDWDSFFYGYTFGSGTRLTVV.

This chain connects TRBV29-1 to TRBJ2-7, with 7 bases lining up with TRBD1. Unmatched junction bases numbered 11, after V lost 5 bases and J lost 4 bases. This CDR3 comprises 14 residues. Per the germline V gene, CDR1 is SQVTM and CDR2 is ANQGSEA. The CDR3 sequence: CSVIPGQKKYEQYF. CDR3 nucleotides: TGCAGCGTTATTCCGGGACAGAAAAAATACGAGCAGTACTTC.